A single sample gave rise to the 17 T cell receptor beta chains below, sequenced in a study of cytotoxic CD8 clonotypes in ibrutinib-treated CLL. This table comes from immunoSEQ multiplex PCR, and its TCRdb copy is limited to in-frame clones, with some not included. The sample consists of over 95,000 clones, 58% of them appearing once. The input for sequencing was PBMCs, taken after 24 months of ibrutinib treatment. These receptors were obtained from a human donor with chronic lymphocytic leukemia.

This clone was seen only a few times. The chain couples TRBV10-3 to TRBJ1-3; weak D call: TRBD1 (6 bases). Germline-derived CDR1 and CDR2 are ENHRY and SYGVKD. The ends were cut back, 10 bases at V and 4 bases at J, with 17 bases in the middle. The CDR3 consists of 14 residues. The CDR3 bases are TGTGCCACGGGGGCAGGGGTTGGAGGAAACACCATATATTTT. Its protein is CATGAGVGGNTIYF.

The chain is built from TRBV9 and TRBJ2-3, with 7 bases identical to TRBD1. The junction had 7 bases not matched to a gene; V was cut back by 4 bases and J by 2 bases. Germline lookup yields CDR1 SGDLS and CDR2 YYNGEE. The CDR3 contains 15 residues. CDR3 DNA: TGTGCCAGCAGCCCCGGACAGGAGTACACAGATACGCAGTATTTT. It yields the protein CASSPGQEYTDTQYF.

The table lists this clone with a few counts. This chain joins TRBV6-6 and TRBJ2-5; D ambiguous. The CDR3 sequence is 14 residues long. Between the trimmed V and J ends, which lost 0 bases and 2 bases, there was a span of 7 bases. Looked up from germline, CDR1 is MNHNY and CDR2 is SVGAGI (reference sequence). CDR3 sequence: CASSYSSRQETQYF. The CDR3 nucleotides are TGTGCCAGCAGTTACTCGAGCCGGCAAGAGACCCAGTACTTC.

The rearrangement links TRBV11-2 to TRBJ2-7, with TRBD1 identical over 10 bases. Germline V gives CDR1 SGHAT, CDR2 FQNNGV. CDR3 size: 16 residues. V was pared by 1 base and J by 4 bases, with 7 bases of the junction left unmatched. The CDR3 region is CASSLAFGTGVYEQYF. The CDR3 coding sequence is TGTGCCAGCAGCTTAGCTTTCGGGACAGGGGTTTACGAGCAGTACTTC.

This clone has just a few counts. The rearrangement links TRBV7-3 to TRBJ2-1; D is possibly TRBD2 (6 bases). Per the germline V gene, CDR1 is SGHTA and CDR2 is FQGTGA. CDR3 length: 15 amino acids. The germline V and J ends were trimmed by 2 bases and 4 bases, with 12 bases remaining between them. As DNA, the CDR3 is TGTGCCAGCAGCTTAGGCCGGGGGTTTTACAATGAGCAGTTCTTC. Translated: CASSLGRGFYNEQFF.

The genes are TRBV6-1 and TRBJ2-3; D remains unclear. The CDR3 has 10 amino acids. V lost 8 bases, J lost 5 bases, and 5 bases lay in between. Germline V gene sequence: CDR1 MNHNS, CDR2 SASEGT. CDR3 sequence (DNA): TGTGCCAGCCCCGGAGATACGCAGTATTTT. This encodes CASPGDTQYF.

The gene calls are TRBV21-1 and TRBJ1-1. TRBV21-1 is marked as a pseudogene. CDR3 length equals 14 residues. The CDR3 here is CASSEGPRDTEAFF. DNA of the CDR3: TGTGCCAGCAGCGAGGGACCTCGGGACACTGAAGCTTTCTTT.

This clone was observed a few times. This chain uses TRBV29-1 with TRBJ2-7, with D possibly being TRBD2 (6 bases). The CDR3 length is 11 residues. Trimming took off 7 bases at V and 7 bases at J, with 14 bases between the two ends. Germline assignment: CDR1 SQVTM and CDR2 ANQGSEA. The CDR3 coding sequence is TGCAGCGGGGAGGAGGGTGCGGAGCAGTACTTC. This codes for CSGEEGAEQYF.

The chain combines TRBV11-3 with TRBJ2-7, with 7 bases aligning to TRBD1. Trimming took 5 bases from V and 2 from J; bases not matched to a gene: 6. Germline V gene lookup returns CDR1 SGHNT and CDR2 YENEEA. This CDR3 is built from 14 residues. Written as DNA, the CDR3 is TGTGCCAGCAGCCCTAGGACAGGTGCCTACGAGCAGTACTTC. Amino acids: CASSPRTGAYEQYF.

The V call is TRBV30, the J call TRBJ2-2; TRBD2 is a possible D gene (5 bases). CDR1 GTSNPN and CDR2 SVGIG come from the germline V gene (reference sequence). The CDR3 has 12 amino acids. V was trimmed by 4 bases and J by 5 bases, leaving 8 bases between them. CDR3 sequence reads: CAWNRGTGELFF. CDR3 coding DNA: TGTGCCTGGAATCGGGGAACCGGGGAGCTGTTTTTT.

V gene TRBV6-5 combines with J gene TRBJ2-1, with D perhaps matching TRBD2 (7 bases). CDR1 and CDR2 from the germline V gene are MNHEY and SVGAGI. This CDR3 spans 14 amino acids. V was clipped by 5 bases and J by 0 bases, with 8 bases between them. The CDR3 coding sequence is TGTGCCAGCAGTAGGGGGGGCTCCTACAATGAGCAGTTCTTC. Protein sequence: CASSRGGSYNEQFF.

The table lists this clone with a few counts. The chain is built from TRBV29-1 and TRBJ2-7; D is undetermined. In germline, CDR1 is SQVTM, CDR2 ANQGSEA. The V end lost 5 bases, the J end lost 1 base, and 9 bases lay between the germline ends. The CDR3 has 12 amino acids. CDR3 DNA sequence: TGCAGCGTTACAGATCGTTCCTACGAGCAGTACTTC. This gives the protein CSVTDRSYEQYF.

The chain combines TRBV9 with TRBJ1-2; D is perhaps TRBD1 (5 bases). Germline-derived CDR1 and CDR2 are SGDLS and YYNGEE. The CDR3 totals 15 residues. The germline V and J ends were trimmed by 0 bases and 7 bases, with 16 bases remaining between them. CDR3 sequence: CASSVGRGEVFGYTF. The DNA of the CDR3 is TGTGCCAGCAGCGTAGGGAGGGGAGAGGTCTTTGGCTACACCTTC.

The V and J genes are TRBV11-3 and TRBJ1-2; D uncertain. The V and J ends lost 1 base and 1 base respectively, with 4 bases between them. This CDR3 region has 13 residues. Germline CDR1 SGHNT, CDR2 YENEEA. CDR3 DNA: TGTGCCAGCAGCTTAGCCAGTAACTATGGCTACACCTTC. This gives the protein CASSLASNYGYTF.

The chain uses TRBV30 and TRBJ1-6; D is unclear. Germline lookup yields CDR1 GTSNPN and CDR2 SVGIG (reference sequence). This CDR3 spans 14 amino acids. V dropped 3 bases and J dropped 5 bases, with 11 bases sitting between them. The CDR3 sequence is CAWREGRDNSPLHF. CDR3 DNA: TGTGCCTGGAGAGAGGGCCGTGATAATTCACCCCTCCACTTT. Full variable domain (outside the CDR3, taken from reference TRBV30 and TRBJ1-6): SQTIHQWPATLVQPVGSPLSLECTVEGTSNPNLYWYRQAAGRGLQLLFYSVGIGQISSEVPQNLSASRPQDRQFILSSKKLLLSDSGFYLCAWREGRDNSPLHFGNGTRLTVT.

This clone was seen a few times. V gene TRBV6-6 combines with J gene TRBJ2-7, with 8 bases identical to TRBD1. Germline loops: CDR1 MNHNY, CDR2 SVGAGI (reference sequence). J gave up 8 bases and V 7 bases, and 13 bases lay outside the gene matches. The CDR3 covers 14 residues. Here the CDR3 DNA reads TGTGCCAGCACCACCGGGACAGGTGAATGGCAGCAGTACTTC. It is translated as CASTTGTGEWQQYF.

The chain employs TRBV29-1 and TRBJ2-3; 7 bases fit TRBD1. This CDR3 comprises 13 residues. Per the germline V gene, CDR1 is SQVTM and CDR2 is ANQGSEA. V gave up 7 bases and J gave up 1 base; unmatched junction bases: 5. For the CDR3, the DNA is TGCAGCGGGGATGACAGGGGCACAGATACGCAGTATTTT. Translated, it gives CSGDDRGTDTQYF.